The rows below give T cell receptor beta chains drawn from one sample of a study of blood T cell repertoires in COVID-19. The protocol was immunoSEQ multiplex PCR, while the TCRdb copy is restricted to in-frame clones and leaves out a portion. The data contain about 120,000 clones, 80% of them singletons. The sample was peripheral blood. The receptors here all came from a man in his 60s with active or convalescent COVID-19. CDR3s include the opening cysteine and the closing phenylalanine or tryptophan. The D gene is left open where the match is weak. Part of the rows lack a size; the others show once, few, many or a class for expanded clones.

j_gene,v_gene,abundance,d_gene,CDR3aa,CDR3nt
TRBJ2-5,TRBV6-2/TRBV6-3,once,TRBD2,CASSLGLAGFFETQYF,TGTGCCAGCAGTTTGGGACTAGCGGGGTTCTTTGAGACCCAGTACTTC
TRBJ1-1,TRBV2,-,-,CASARVFSNTEAFF,TGTGCCAGCGCCCGGGTCTTCTCGAACACTGAAGCTTTCTTT
TRBJ2-7,TRBV19,once,TRBD2,CASSTDGGAYEQYF,TGTGCCAGTAGTACGGATGGGGGGGCCTACGAGCAGTACTTC
TRBJ1-5,TRBV15,-,-,CATSESGTHSNQPQHF,TGTGCCACCAGCGAATCCGGGACACATAGCAATCAGCCCCAGCATTTT
TRBJ2-1,TRBV27,-,TRBD2,CASSPLSGRVYNEQFF,TGTGCCAGTTCTCCTCTTAGCGGGAGGGTTTACAATGAGCAGTTCTTC
TRBJ2-1,TRBV10-2,-,-,CATNAYIYNEQFF,TGCGCCACCAACGCGTATATCTACAATGAGCAGTTCTTC
TRBJ2-5,TRBV7-3,-,TRBD2,CASSPLAGGVETQYF,TGTGCCAGCAGCCCCTTGGCGGGAGGGGTTGAGACCCAGTACTTC
TRBJ1-2,TRBV18,-,TRBD1,CASSTTGENYGYTF,TGTGCCAGCTCAACTACAGGGGAAAACTATGGCTACACCTTC
TRBJ1-2,TRBV25-1,-,-,CASSVAAYGGYTF,TGTGCCAGCAGTGTTGCGGCCTATGGTGGCTACACCTTC
TRBJ1-1,TRBV10-3,-,-,CAIRDPRENTEAFF,TGTGCCATCAGGGACCCACGGGAAAACACTGAAGCTTTCTTT
TRBJ1-4,TRBV7-6,few,-,CASSLTGTNEKLFF,TGTGCCAGCAGCTTAACGGGGACTAATGAAAAACTGTTTTTT
TRBJ2-7,TRBV28,-,TRBD2,CASRGRAFEQYF,TGTGCCAGCAGAGGGAGGGCCTTCGAGCAGTACTTC
TRBJ2-3,TRBV9,once,-,CASSVRRQVTDTQYF,TGTGCCAGCAGCGTTCGGAGACAGGTCACAGATACGCAGTATTTT
TRBJ1-1,TRBV7-2,-,-,CASSLLISTEAFF,TGTGCCAGCAGCTTACTCATCAGCACTGAAGCTTTCTTT
TRBJ1-4,TRBV5-4,-,-,CASRAEGAFNEKLFF,TGTGCCAGCAGGGCCGAGGGCGCATTTAATGAAAAACTGTTTTTT
TRBJ1-1,TRBV7-8,-,-,CASSKQGNTEAFF,TGTGCCAGCAGCAAACAGGGAAACACTGAAGCTTTCTTT
TRBJ1-2,TRBV12-3/TRBV12-4,-,TRBD1,CASSDRGYGYTF,TGTGCCAGCAGTGACAGGGGCTATGGCTACACCTTC
TRBJ2-2,TRBV6-1,-,TRBD2,CASSDRLAGFGNTGELFF,TGTGCCAGCAGTGACCGGCTAGCGGGGTTCGGGAACACCGGGGAGCTGTTTTTT
TRBJ2-7,TRBV9,once,-,CASSVAGGSEQYF,TGTGCCAGCAGCGTAGCTGGGGGGAGTGAGCAGTACTTC
TRBJ2-7,TRBV27,-,TRBD1,CASKGQGRSYEQYF,TGTGCCAGCAAAGGACAGGGTAGATCCTACGAGCAGTACTTC
TRBJ2-1,TRBV10-3,-,-,CATTPGDEQFF,TGTGCCACCACCCCGGGGGACGAGCAGTTCTTC
TRBJ2-3,TRBV11-2,-,TRBD1,CASSTGTGGPDTQYF,TGTGCCAGCAGCACAGGGACAGGCGGGCCAGATACGCAGTATTTT
TRBJ1-5,TRBV6-2/TRBV6-3,-,-,CASSPPGSGGNQPQHF,TGTGCCAGCAGCCCCCCAGGGTCAGGGGGCAATCAGCCCCAGCATTTT
TRBJ2-4,TRBV15,few,TRBD1,CATSTRTGINIQYF,TGTGCCACCAGCACCCGGACAGGGATTAACATTCAGTACTTC
TRBJ2-5,TRBV5-1,-,TRBD1,CASSLRQGEETQYF,TGCGCCAGCAGCTTACGACAGGGGGAAGAGACCCAGTACTTC
TRBJ2-5,TRBV28,-,TRBD2,CASRGASGKEETQYF,TGTGCCAGCAGAGGGGCTAGCGGGAAAGAAGAGACCCAGTACTTC
TRBJ1-5,TRBV19,-,-,CASSIRRLVSDSYQPQHF,TGTGCCAGTAGTATAAGGCGTTTAGTCTCGGACTCCTATCAGCCCCAGCATTTT
TRBJ2-7,TRBV11-2,-,TRBD2,CASSSGGGSYEQYF,TGTGCCAGCAGCTCCGGGGGGGGCTCCTACGAGCAGTACTTC
TRBJ1-4,TRBV9,-,-,CASSVASQGTEKLFF,TGTGCCAGCAGCGTAGCTTCGCAGGGTACGGAAAAACTGTTTTTT
TRBJ2-2,TRBV9,-,TRBD2,CASSPILAGGPGGELFF,TGTGCCAGCAGCCCCATTTTAGCGGGAGGGCCAGGCGGGGAGCTGTTTTTT
TRBJ2-2,TRBV7-2,few,-,CASSLKSLQGYRTGELFF,TGTGCCAGCAGCTTAAAGTCTTTACAGGGTTATAGGACCGGGGAGCTGTTTTTT
TRBJ2-1,TRBV28,-,TRBD1,CASIQGGLQYNEQFF,TGTGCCAGCATACAGGGGGGACTGCAATACAATGAGCAGTTCTTC
TRBJ2-3,TRBV4-3,-,-,CASSGAGTDTQYF,TGCGCCAGCAGCGGCGCGGGCACAGATACGCAGTATTTT
TRBJ1-6,TRBV4-1,-,TRBD1,CASSQGQGNSPLHF,TGCGCCAGCAGCCAAGGACAGGGGAATTCACCCCTCCACTTT
TRBJ2-7,TRBV27,-,TRBD1,CASSLSGTGTYEQYF,TGTGCCAGCAGTTTATCCGGGACAGGTACCTACGAGCAGTACTTC
TRBJ1-2,TRBV5-6,-,TRBD1,CASSLTQGGVDYGYTF,TGTGCCAGCAGCTTGACACAGGGGGGAGTTGACTATGGCTACACCTTC
TRBJ1-2,TRBV19,-,TRBD1,CASRTGAYGYTF,TGTGCCAGTAGGACAGGGGCCTATGGCTACACCTTC
TRBJ2-3,TRBV5-4,-,-,CASNVRETDTQYF,TGTGCCAGCAATGTGCGGGAAACAGATACGCAGTATTTT
TRBJ2-3,TRBV28,-,TRBD1,CASPPYRGQGDTQYF,TGTGCCAGCCCCCCCTACAGGGGGCAGGGAGATACGCAGTATTTT
TRBJ2-4,TRBV7-3,-,-,CASSLGTRADIQYF,TGTGCCAGCAGCCTAGGGACAAGGGCGGACATTCAGTACTTC
TRBJ2-7,TRBV15,few,TRBD2,CATSRDVGLDYEQYF,TGTGCCACCAGCAGAGATGTGGGACTAGACTACGAGCAGTACTTC
TRBJ2-2,TRBV19,-,TRBD2,CASTRERYTGELFF,TGTGCCAGTACGCGGGAGAGGTACACCGGGGAGCTGTTTTTT